Following are 3 T cell receptor beta chains from one sample sequenced in a study of blood T cell repertoires in COVID-19. Measured with immunoSEQ multiplex PCR; TCRdb has only the in-frame clones, and not every one. The table lists about 240,000 clones, roughly 80% of them singletons. The sequenced sample was peripheral blood. Receptors originate from a woman over 75 with acute or convalescent COVID-19.

The J gene is TRBJ1-1, the V gene TRBV7-8; possible D gene TRBD1, 6 bases. The germline V and J ends were trimmed by 2 bases and 6 bases, with 16 bases remaining between them. Germline V gives CDR1 SGHVS, CDR2 FQNEAQ. There are 15 residues in the CDR3. For the CDR3, the DNA is TGTGCCAGCAGCTTATTGCAGGGGCGACCCTCTGAAGCTTTCTTT. It encodes CASSLLQGRPSEAFF.

In this sample, this clone turned up once. This chain connects TRBV5-1 to TRBJ1-2; 8 bases are a match to TRBD1. In germline, CDR1 is SGHRS, CDR2 YFSETQ. The ends lost 0 bases at V and 8 bases at J; junction bases unmatched: 6. CDR3 length: 14 amino acids. The CDR3 region is CASSLDGTGNGYTF. As DNA, the CDR3 is TGCGCCAGCAGCTTGGACGGGACAGGCAACGGCTACACCTTC.

The chain links TRBV6-5 to TRBJ1-1; D ambiguous. CDR1 is MNHEY and CDR2 is SVGAGI in the germline V gene. CDR3 size: 13 residues. With 5 bases removed from V and 1 base from J, the gap between germline ends came to 8 bases. The CDR3 region has the DNA TGTGCCAGCAGTCCCCCCCAGAACACTGAAGCTTTCTTT. Translated: CASSPPQNTEAFF.